This passage covers 21 T cell receptor beta chains from one sample sequenced in a study of chronic HIV infection and antiretroviral therapy. TCRdb analysed the 5' RACE reads with MiXCR anew, one entry per CDR3 protein. The sample yields 45,000 to 60,000 distinct CDR3 sequences, about 18% seen once. What was sequenced was peripheral blood. These receptors came from an adult who had HIV and had not received antiretroviral therapy, or was an uninfected healthy control (not recorded which).

This clonotype occurred a few times. J is TRBJ2-7 and V is TRBV7-8; D possibly corresponds to TRBD1 (6 bases). Trimming took 5 bases from V and 0 from J, leaving 26 bases between them. The CDR3 totals 19 residues. The germline V gene encodes CDR1 SGHVS and CDR2 FQNEAQ. The CDR3 bases are TGTGCCAGCAGCCTGCCAAGAATGGACAGCTCAAAGATCTCCTACGAGCAGTACTTC. It codes for CASSLPRMDSSKISYEQYF.

This clonotype was detected a few times. The rearrangement joins TRBV29-1 to TRBJ2-1; tentatively, D is TRBD1 (6 bases). Germline V CDR1 and CDR2: SQVTM, ANQGSEA. Trimming took off 6 bases at V and 4 bases at J, with 13 bases between the two ends. The CDR3 consists of 13 residues. The CDR3 spells CSVSGTIYNEQFF. CDR3 DNA: TGCAGCGTGTCCGGGACAATTTACAATGAGCAGTTCTTC.

This clonotype was seen a handful of times. The chain joins TRBV6-1 to TRBJ2-3, with 7 bases identical to TRBD2. Germline V gene sequence: CDR1 MNHNS, CDR2 SASEGT. The CDR3 contains 14 residues. V shed 7 bases, J shed 4 bases, and the junction held 8 bases outside the gene matches. The chain's CDR3 is CASTEREESDTQYF. CDR3 nucleotides: TGTGCCAGCACCGAACGGGAGGAATCAGATACGCAGTATTTT.

This clonotype was recorded a few times. The chain uses TRBV24-1 and TRBJ2-1, with D uncertain. Germline V lookup: CDR1 KGHDR, CDR2 SFDVKD. The CDR3 loop spans 11 amino acids. Trimming removed 5 bases from V and 7 bases from J, with 5 bases in between. CDR3 loop: CATSVQNEQFF. Here the CDR3 DNA reads TGTGCCACCAGTGTTCAGAATGAGCAGTTCTTC.

This clonotype was detected a few times. This rearrangement joins TRBV6-5 to TRBJ2-3, with a weak D call TRBD2 (5 bases). This CDR3 has 13 residues. Germline V gene lookup returns CDR1 MNHEY and CDR2 SVGAGI. V lost 2 bases to trimming and J lost 10 bases, with 13 bases between them. As DNA, the CDR3 is TGTGCCAGCAGTTACGCCGGGCGGGCGGCGCAGTATTTT. Translated: CASSYAGRAAQYF.

Only a few counts were recorded for this clonotype. The V and J genes are TRBV28 and TRBJ2-5; maybe TRBD2 (7 bases). This CDR3 is built from 13 residues. Germline V gene lookup returns CDR1 MDHEN and CDR2 SYDVKM. With 7 bases removed from V and 1 base from J, the gap between germline ends came to 10 bases. The CDR3 sequence is CASTGGPQETQYF. CDR3 nucleotide sequence: TGTGCCAGCACGGGGGGCCCCCAAGAGACCCAGTACTTC.

The chain couples TRBV27 to TRBJ1-3; 8 positions match TRBD1. J gave up 1 base and V 7 bases, and 6 bases lay outside the gene matches. The CDR3 is made up of 15 amino acids. Germline V lookup: CDR1 MNHEY, CDR2 SMNVEV (reference sequence). The CDR3 sequence is CASKRDRLSGNTIYF. CDR3 coding DNA: TGTGCCAGCAAGCGGGACAGGTTGTCTGGAAACACCATATATTTT.

This clonotype was found a few times. This chain links TRBV28 with TRBJ2-7; maybe TRBD2 (6 bases). CDR3 length: 13 amino acids. With 7 bases removed from V and 0 bases from J, the gap between germline ends came to 10 bases. Germline V gene data show CDR1 as MDHEN and CDR2 as SYDVKM. In DNA, the CDR3 is TGTGCCAGCATCGGCGGGATCTCCTACGAGCAGTACTTC. Its protein is CASIGGISYEQYF.

The chain couples TRBV12-3 or TRBV12-4 to TRBJ1-5; perhaps TRBD1 as D (6 bases). V lost 5 bases to trimming and J lost 6 bases, with 14 bases between them. The CDR3 has 14 amino acids. The CDR3 DNA reads TGTGCCAGCAGTGTACAGGGAGGAAGTCAGCCCCAGCATTTT. Translating gives CASSVQGGSQPQHF.

The rearrangement joins TRBV18 to TRBJ1-4, with D possibly matching TRBD1 (5 bases). Germline assignment: CDR1 KGHSH and CDR2 LQKENI. CDR3 size: 15 residues. The V end was cut by 5 bases, the J end by 7 bases, with 17 bases between. Here the CDR3 DNA reads TGTGCCAGCTCAACGTTCCCTGGGACGGGTGAAAAACTGTTTTTT. Translated, it gives CASSTFPGTGEKLFF.

The chain links TRBV28 to TRBJ1-1; D may be TRBD1 (6 bases). CDR1 and CDR2 from the germline V gene are MDHEN and SYDVKM. This CDR3 is built from 15 residues. Trimming stripped 6 bases from V and 3 bases from J, with 17 bases between. In nucleotides, the CDR3 is TGTGCCAGCAGAGCTAGACAGGCCAGGGACACTGAAGCTTTCTTT. Its protein product is CASRARQARDTEAFF.

This clonotype was observed a single time. This sequence joins TRBV6-5 and TRBJ1-5; weak D call: TRBD1 (5 bases). V was pared by 0 bases and J by 6 bases, with 9 bases between. The length of the CDR3 is 14 residues. CDR1 and CDR2 (germline): MNHEY, SVGAGI. The CDR3 loop reads CASSYSGGGQPQHF. The CDR3 DNA reads TGTGCCAGCAGTTACTCCGGGGGGGGTCAGCCCCAGCATTTT.

This clonotype was seen a few times. V is TRBV20-1 and J is TRBJ2-7, with TRBD2 matching over 10 bases. The CDR3 loop spans 14 amino acids. V lost 6 bases to trimming and J lost 3 bases; unmatched junction nucleotides: 8. Looked up from germline, CDR1 is DFQATT and CDR2 is SNEGSKA (reference sequence). CDR3 in amino acids: CSASLGLADYEQYF. CDR3 DNA sequence: TGCAGTGCCTCTTTAGGACTAGCGGACTACGAGCAGTACTTC.

V usage is TRBV5-1 and J usage is TRBJ2-4; TRBD2 agrees at 7 bases. The germline V gene encodes CDR1 SGHRS and CDR2 YFSETQ. Germline trimming cut 5 bases from V and 5 bases from J; bases unmatched to any gene: 7. The CDR3 length is 14 residues. The CDR3 nucleotides read TGCGCCAGCAGGACACTAGCGAGGGAAAACATTCAGTACTTC. Amino acid sequence: CASRTLARENIQYF.

The chain couples TRBV3-1 to TRBJ2-2, with D perhaps TRBD1 (5 bases). The V gene's germline CDR1 is LGHDT and CDR2 YNNKEL (reference sequence). CDR3 size: 14 residues. V shed 4 bases and J shed 4 bases, with 10 bases lying between them. The CDR3 bases are TGTGCCAGCAGCCGCCGACAGACCACCGGGGAGCTGTTTTTT. This translates into CASSRRQTTGELFF.

The J gene is TRBJ2-1, the V gene TRBV11-2; the match to TRBD2 covers 11 bases. CDR3 size: 16 residues. Unmatched junction bases numbered 8, after V lost 4 bases and J lost 6 bases. Per the germline V gene, CDR1 is SGHAT and CDR2 is FQNNGV. CDR3 DNA: TGTGCCAGCAGCTCTCTTAGCGGGAGGGCTTCCAATGAGCAGTTCTTC. It codes for CASSSLSGRASNEQFF.

V usage is TRBV28 and J usage is TRBJ1-1, with D uncertain. The length of the CDR3 is 15 residues. CDR1 is MDHEN, CDR2 SYDVKM, per germline. V shed 2 bases and J shed 1 base, with 11 bases lying between them. CDR3 loop: CASSLAASRNTEAFF. Here the CDR3 DNA reads TGTGCCAGCAGTTTAGCAGCGTCCCGGAACACTGAAGCTTTCTTT.

The J gene is TRBJ1-1, the V gene TRBV28, with 9 bases lining up with TRBD1. CDR1 MDHEN and CDR2 SYDVKM come from the germline V gene. The junction had 15 bases not matched to a gene; V was cut back by 5 bases and J by 11 bases. This CDR3 has 15 amino acids. The CDR3 protein is CASSTHGTGNKSAFF. The CDR3 coding sequence is TGTGCCAGCAGTACCCACGGGACAGGGAATAAATCGGCTTTCTTT. The variable domain in full, completed from reference TRBV28 and TRBJ1-1, reads DVKVTQSSRYLVKRTGEKVFLECVQDMDHENMFWYRQDPGLGLRLIYFSYDVKMKEKGDIPEGYSVSREKKERFSLILESASTNQTSMYLCASSTHGTGNKSAFFGQGTRLTVV.

This rearrangement joins TRBV2 to TRBJ1-1; TRBD1 aligns across 10 bases. The CDR3 runs to 14 residues. CDR1 is SNHLY, CDR2 FYNNEI, per germline. J was trimmed by 0 bases and V by 8 bases; bases with no gene match: 3. The CDR3 DNA reads as TGTGCCAGCCAGGGACAGGGGCTGAACACTGAAGCTTTCTTT. Its translation is CASQGQGLNTEAFF.

The chain uses TRBV28 and TRBJ2-7, with 7 bases lining up with TRBD1. From germline, CDR1 is MDHEN and CDR2 SYDVKM. V lost 4 bases and J lost 8; bases outside the gene matches: 11. The CDR3 contains 14 residues. The CDR3 region has the DNA TGTGCCAGCAGTTCCGACAGGGTTAAGAGACAGCAGTACTTC. Protein sequence: CASSSDRVKRQQYF.

This clonotype was seen more than once but under ten times. CDR3 sequence: CASSLGASGRAWQFF. CDR3 bases: TGTGCCAGCAGCTTAGGGGCTAGCGGGAGAGCGTGGCAGTTCTTC. The V and J genes are TRBV7-2 and TRBJ2-1; 10 bases map to TRBD2. The CDR3 length is 15 residues. Germline values: CDR1 SGHTA, CDR2 FQGNSA. The trim removed 1 base at V and 12 bases at J, leaving 9 bases unmatched.